This T cell receptor (beta chain) was captured in a study of Tregs in tolerant kidney transplant recipients. This CDR3 region has 13 residues. Germline trimming cut 9 bases from V and 4 bases from J; bases unmatched to any gene: 7. The germline gives CDR1 LNHDA, CDR2 SQIVND (reference sequence). Assay: immunoSEQ multiplex PCR; the TCRdb copy retains only in-frame clones and omits some. Of under 95,000 clones listed, more than 85% are singletons. The genes are TRBV19 and TRBJ2-7; the match to TRBD2 covers 9 bases. This receptor was taken from a human donor who received a combined kidney and bone marrow transplant. Sequencing was performed on Tregs from blood, taken before the transplant. In DNA form, the CDR3 reads TGTGCCAGAAGCGGGGGGCAGAGGTACGAGCAGTACTTC. It encodes CARSGGQRYEQYF. Full variable domain (rest looked up from reference TRBV19 and TRBJ2-7): DGGITQSPKYLFRKEGQNVTLSCEQNLNHDAMYWYRQDPGQGLRLIYYSQIVNDFQKGDIAEGYSVSREKKESFPLTVTSAQKNPTAFYLCARSGGQRYEQYFGPGTRLTVT.